Shown below are 21 T cell receptor beta chains from a single sample sequenced in a study of glioma-infiltrating T cells. TCR alpha and beta CDR3 regions were amplified from RNA using iRepertoire nested multiplex PCR. TCRdb analysed the multiplex PCR reads with MiXCR anew, one entry per CDR3 protein. This sample has more than 300,000 distinct CDR3 sequences, with approximately 42% found just once. Source material: glioma tissue, nonneoplastic brain tissue, or PBMCs (not recorded which). The receptors were sampled from a human donor with low-grade glioma or glioblastoma, undergoing nonglioma brain surgery, or in good health (not recorded which).

This clonotype was counted a single time. A single base separates this from a much larger clone, so it may be a read error. J is TRBJ2-1 and V is TRBV6-5; D gene uncertain. The ends were cut back, 4 bases at V and 10 bases at J, with 14 bases in the middle. The CDR3 loop spans 13 amino acids. Germline V CDR1 and CDR2: MNHEY, SVGAGI. In nucleotides, the CDR3 is TGTGCCAGCAGTTTACATCAGCGAGCCGAGCAGTTCTTC. It yields the protein CASSLHQRAEQFF.

This clonotype has a count of ten or more. V usage is TRBV25-1 and J usage is TRBJ2-3; tentative D call: TRBD1 (5 bases). The ends were cut back, 6 bases at V and 2 bases at J, with 9 bases in the middle. The germline V gene encodes CDR1 MGHDK and CDR2 SYGVNS. This CDR3 contains 13 residues. The chain's CDR3 is CASREQDTDTQYF. CDR3 DNA: TGTGCCAGCAGAGAACAGGACACAGATACGCAGTATTTT.

This clonotype has a handful of counts. This chain's CDR3 is CASSYSGDGAYEQYF. DNA of the CDR3: TGTGCCAGCAGTTACTCGGGGGACGGGGCCTACGAGCAGTACTTC. The chain links TRBV6-2 or TRBV6-3 to TRBJ2-7; possibly TRBD1 or TRBD2 for D (5 bases each). Germline V gene sequence: CDR1 MNHEY, CDR2 SVGEGT. This CDR3 is built from 15 residues. The V end was cut by 0 bases, the J end by 2 bases, with 11 bases between.

In this sample, this clonotype turned up many times. CDR3 coding DNA: TGTGCCAGTAGTATAATCTGGGGAGGTCAGCCCCAGCATTTT. Protein: CASSIIWGGQPQHF. This chain joins TRBV19 and TRBJ1-5; unclear D gene. CDR1 is LNHDA and CDR2 is SQIVND in the germline V gene (reference sequence). The CDR3 extends over 14 amino acids. V was pared by 2 bases and J by 6 bases, with 11 bases between.

This clonotype was observed many times. The rearrangement links TRBV6-1 to TRBJ1-1; D unresolved. V shed 6 bases and J shed 1 base, with 9 bases lying between them. The CDR3 contains 13 residues. CDR1 and CDR2 from the germline V gene are MNHNS and SASEGT. The CDR3 DNA follows: TGTGCCAGCAGGATAGAGCCGAACACTGAAGCTTTCTTT. Its protein product is CASRIEPNTEAFF.

The chain recombines TRBV5-1 with TRBJ2-6, with no clear D. This CDR3 has 15 residues. Germline CDR1 reads SGHRS; CDR2 reads YFSETQ. V lost 2 bases, J lost 4 bases, and 10 bases lay in between. CDR3 nucleotides: TGCGCCAGCAGCTTAGGTGCTGCGGGGGCCAACGTCCTGACTTTC. Residues: CASSLGAAGANVLTF.

The gene calls are TRBV4-3 and TRBJ2-1, with D perhaps TRBD2 (5 bases). The CDR3 totals 17 residues. The V end lost 5 bases, the J end lost 6 bases, and 23 bases lay between the germline ends. Germline V gene data show CDR1 as LGHNA and CDR2 as YSLEER. CDR3 nucleotide sequence: TGCGCCAGCAGCTTAATTCCCCAGCGGTTTCGCATCAATGAGCAGTTCTTC. Translation gives CASSLIPQRFRINEQFF.

This clonotype was recorded at least ten times. The chain links TRBV28 to TRBJ1-1, with 9 bases fitting TRBD1. Germline lookup yields CDR1 MDHEN and CDR2 SYDVKM. With 11 bases clipped from V and 1 base from J, the junction kept 2 bases outside the gene matches. This CDR3 is built from 12 residues. The CDR3 coding sequence is TGTGCCGCGGACAGGGGGAACACTGAAGCTTTCTTT. This translates into CAADRGNTEAFF.

This clonotype was seen only a few times. J is TRBJ1-6 and V is TRBV6-5; D is perhaps TRBD1 (5 bases). The CDR3 extends over 15 amino acids. The V and J ends lost 2 bases and 8 bases respectively, with 13 bases between them. The germline V gene has CDR1 MNHEY and CDR2 SVGAGI. The DNA of the CDR3 is TGTGCCAGCAGTTACGGGAGGTTCAGGGATTCACCCCTCCACTTT. Protein sequence: CASSYGRFRDSPLHF.

This clonotype came up a few times. The V and J genes are TRBV10-3 and TRBJ2-3; the D is unclear. The CDR3 consists of 11 residues. V was cut by 10 bases and J by 6 bases, with 11 bases left in between. Looked up from germline, CDR1 is ENHRY and CDR2 is SYGVKD. The CDR3 bases are TGTGCCAGTACTTCTTATGATACGCAGTATTTT. Translating gives CASTSYDTQYF.

A word on this clonotype: Possible read error: a much larger clone is one base away. V gene TRBV6-2 or TRBV6-3 combines with J gene TRBJ1-1; D is unclear. Deletions cut 6 bases from V and 10 bases from J, with 15 bases between. There are 12 residues in the CDR3. Germline V gives CDR1 MNHEY, CDR2 SVGEGT. The CDR3 loop is CASSKPGSRAFF. CDR3 nucleotide sequence: TGTGCCAGCAGCAAGCCCGGGAGTCGAGCTTTCTTT.

This clonotype was seen more than once but under ten times. V gene TRBV6-1 combines with J gene TRBJ1-5, with 7 bases matching TRBD1. The CDR3 loop spans 16 amino acids. Germline V gene lookup returns CDR1 MNHNS and CDR2 SASEGT. J gave up 6 bases and V 4 bases, and 12 bases lay outside the gene matches. CDR3 nucleotides: TGTGCCAGCAGTGGGATGACAGGGATGATTTTTCAGCCCCAGCATTTT. This sequence encodes CASSGMTGMIFQPQHF.

This clonotype showed up just a few times. The chain has TRBV20-1 and TRBJ2-1; D ambiguous. V lost 4 bases, J lost 8 bases, and 6 bases lay in between. CDR3 length: 10 residues. Looked up from germline, CDR1 is DFQATT and CDR2 is SNEGSKA (reference sequence). CDR3 in DNA: TGCAGTGCTACCCTGGATGAGCAGTTCTTC. Translation gives CSATLDEQFF.

In this sample, this clonotype turned up a few times. This chain joins TRBV20-1 and TRBJ1-4, with D uncertain. This CDR3 is built from 11 residues. The V end was cut by 2 bases, the J end by 12 bases, with 10 bases between. Germline loops: CDR1 DFQATT, CDR2 SNEGSKA (reference sequence). The CDR3 DNA follows: TGCAGTGCTAGAAAACCGCTGCAACTGTTTTTT. Translation gives CSARKPLQLFF.

This clonotype was observed many times. The chain recombines TRBV6-2 or TRBV6-3 with TRBJ2-7; D not certain. Looked up from germline, CDR1 is MNHEY and CDR2 is SVGEGT. V was shortened by 5 bases and J by 0 bases, with 5 bases between the two germline ends. The length of the CDR3 is 12 residues. The CDR3 DNA follows: TGTGCCAGCAGTCAGAGCTCCTACGAGCAGTACTTC. Translation gives CASSQSSYEQYF.

With respect to this clonotype: An end of the junction differs from the germline gene, which may be a read error. The chain's CDR3 is CANSSILLSGLDEQFF. The CDR3 region has the DNA TGTGCCAACAGTTCAATACTCCTCTCAGGGCTGGATGAGCAGTTCTTC. V usage is TRBV27 and J usage is TRBJ2-1; the D gene is possibly TRBD1 (5 bases). Germline CDR1 reads MNHEY; CDR2 reads SMNVEV (reference sequence). The CDR3 spans 16 residues.

This clonotype was picked up one time. A much larger clone lies a single base off, so this may be a read error. This chain links TRBV28 with TRBJ2-1, with D perhaps matching TRBD1 or TRBD2 (5 bases each). CDR1 MDHEN and CDR2 SYDVKM come from the germline V gene. This CDR3 contains 15 residues. V was pared by 6 bases and J by 6 bases, with 18 bases between. CDR3 protein: CASSPYGDPGNEQFF. CDR3 coding DNA: TGTGCCAGCAGCCCCTATGGGGACCCTGGCAATGAGCAGTTCTTC.

This clonotype was seen ten or more times. This chain connects TRBV6-1 to TRBJ2-1; no clear D. V was cut by 3 bases and J by 0 bases, with 6 bases left in between. Per germline, CDR1 MNHNS and CDR2 SASEGT. This CDR3 contains 14 residues. DNA of the CDR3: TGTGCCAGCAGTGATCACCCCTCCTACAATGAGCAGTTCTTC. Translation: CASSDHPSYNEQFF.

This clonotype occurred many times. In nucleotides, the CDR3 is TGTGCCAGCAGTGAACGCCCGGGAAGCAGTGAAAAACTGTTTTTT. Amino acids: CASSERPGSSEKLFF. The V gene is TRBV6-1, the J gene TRBJ1-4, with unresolved D. This CDR3 is built from 15 residues. Trimming removed 2 bases from V and 7 bases from J, with 14 bases in between. CDR1 MNHNS and CDR2 SASEGT come from the germline V gene.

The chain joins TRBV28 to TRBJ2-7; weak D call: TRBD2 (6 bases). Germline V gives CDR1 MDHEN, CDR2 SYDVKM. Trimming stripped 5 bases from V and 0 bases from J, with 14 bases between. The CDR3 consists of 15 residues. CDR3 nucleotide sequence: TGTGCCAGCAGTGAGGAGGGAGTCCGCTCCTACGAGCAGTACTTC. It specifies CASSEEGVRSYEQYF. The complete variable domain, with remaining parts taken from reference TRBV28 and TRBJ2-7, reads DVKVTQSSRYLVKRTGEKVFLECVQDMDHENMFWYRQDPGLGLRLIYFSYDVKMKEKGDIPEGYSVSREKKERFSLILESASTNQTSMYLCASSEEGVRSYEQYFGPGTRLTVT.

This chain uses TRBV20-1 with TRBJ2-3; D remains unclear. The CDR3 loop spans 14 amino acids. Germline CDR1 and CDR2: DFQATT and SNEGSKA (reference sequence). V was clipped by 6 bases and J by 4 bases, with 17 bases between them. CDR3 DNA: TGCAGTGCCATGGAGCAGGACGCTGCAGATACGCAGTATTTT. Amino acids: CSAMEQDAADTQYF.